This T cell receptor (beta chain) was captured by sequencing in a study of T cell changes during pregnancy in multiple sclerosis. A single count supports this clone. Sequenced by immunoSEQ multiplex PCR; TCRdb stores in-frame clones only, minus some. In the table there are tens of thousands of clones, around 90% of which are singletons. The length of the CDR3 is 11 residues. The rearrangement links TRBV12-2 to TRBJ2-7; TRBD2, the table's D call, was not compared with the DNA. TRBV12-2 is listed as a pseudogene. The sequence was collected from a female donor in good health, enrolled as a control in a pregnancy study. Sequenced here: peripheral blood, sampled in the first trimester of pregnancy. The CDR3 here is CASRPLHEQYF. In DNA, the CDR3 is TGTGCAAGTCGCCCCCTCCACGAGCAGTACTTC.